The clone carrying this TCR beta chain was detected only once. TCRdb's table, derived via immunoSEQ multiplex PCR, lists solely in-frame clones and lacks some. The sample lists approximately 580,000 clones, approximately 80% occurring once. The data were taken from a study of shared T cell receptors in the human thymus. This sample also belongs to another study, concerning human thymus T cells. From that report: Thymic material originated from resections removed in the course of corrective heart surgery. Thymic and blood repertoires seemed to favor certain V and J genes.

This sequence was found in a boy under two years old with a congenital heart defect. The sample taken for sequencing was thymocytes.

The CDR3 sequence: CASSLTSGRLSTDTQYF. The DNA for the CDR3 is TGTGCCAGCAGCCTGACTAGCGGGAGGCTTTCCACAGATACGCAGTATTTT. This rearrangement joins TRBV9 to TRBJ2-3, with 13 bases identical to TRBD2. J was trimmed by 2 bases and V by 4 bases; bases with no gene match: 7. This CDR3 comprises 17 residues. Germline CDR1 SGDLS, CDR2 YYNGEE. The full variable domain, rest sourced from reference TRBV9 and TRBJ2-3, is DSGVTQTPKHLITATGQRVTLRCSPRSGDLSVYWYQQSLDQGLQFLIQYYNGEERAKGNILERFSAQQFPDLHSELNLSSLELGDSALYFCASSLTSGRLSTDTQYFGPGTRLTVL.